Each of the 10 T cell receptor beta chains below was sequenced from the same sample in a study of T cells in Graves' hyperthyroidism and ophthalmopathy. Using RNA transcripts as the source, TCR beta CDR3 regions were amplified. The HTBI primer set drove a first-round RT-PCR of the TCR CDR3. In TCRdb, the multiplex PCR reads were re-called with MiXCR into one record per CDR3 protein. The sample carries under 350,000 distinct CDR3 sequences, about 21% recorded once. The sample was blood. These receptors came from a woman aged 45-60 years with Graves' hyperthyroidism.

In its sample, this clonotype was seen a few times. The chain is built from TRBV20-1 and TRBJ2-6; the match to TRBD1 covers 8 bases. This CDR3 is 18 amino acids long. J gave up 0 bases and V 3 bases, and 10 bases lay outside the gene matches. Germline CDR1 is DFQATT and CDR2 is SNEGSKA (reference sequence). The CDR3 DNA reads TGCAGTGCTAGGATGCATGGGACAGGCCTCTCTGGGGCCAACGTCCTGACTTTC. Translation: CSARMHGTGLSGANVLTF.

As to this clonotype: This may stem from a read error, because a much larger clone lies one nucleotide away. The rearrangement joins TRBV3-1 to TRBJ1-2; 7 nucleotides line up with TRBD1. CDR3 length: 12 residues. Germline loops: CDR1 LGHDT, CDR2 YNNKEL (reference sequence). CDR3 DNA: TGTGCCGGCAGACAGGGTGACTATGGCTACACCTTC. This codes for CAGRQGDYGYTF.

This chain joins TRBV20-1 and TRBJ2-1, with TRBD2 identical over 11 bases. Trimming at V came to 0 bases and at J to 8 bases, leaving 6 bases not matched to a gene. Germline V gene lookup returns CDR1 DFQATT and CDR2 SNEGSKA (reference sequence). The CDR3 spans 15 residues. CDR3 amino acids: CSARDLAGGPHEQFF. The CDR3 nucleotides are TGCAGTGCTAGAGACTTAGCGGGAGGGCCCCATGAGCAGTTCTTC.

This clonotype has at least ten counts. V is TRBV11-1 and J is TRBJ1-1; 9 nucleotides align to TRBD1. The germline V gene has CDR1 SGHAT and CDR2 FQDESV (reference sequence). After removal of 5 bases from V and 2 bases from J, the junction contained 12 bases not matched to a gene. The CDR3 runs 17 residues. CDR3 nucleotides: TGTGCCAGCAGCCCCAGGGGACAGGGCTCCGTAAACACTGAAGCTTTCTTT. Encoded protein: CASSPRGQGSVNTEAFF.

This clonotype has at least ten counts. The V gene is TRBV6-1, the J gene TRBJ2-5; D is possibly TRBD1 (6 bases). The V and J ends lost 3 bases and 4 bases respectively, with 24 bases between them. The germline V gene has CDR1 MNHNS and CDR2 SASEGT. The CDR3 contains 18 residues. The CDR3 bases are TGTGCCAGCAGTGAGTGGGGGCTGAGTTCTTCAGGAATAGAGACCCAGTACTTC. As protein: CASSEWGLSSSGIETQYF.

This clonotype was detected ten times or more. The chain links TRBV4-1 to TRBJ2-2; TRBD2 matches 7 bases. The V gene's germline CDR1 is MGHRA and CDR2 YSYEKL. The V segment lost 5 bases and the J segment 5 bases; nucleotides outside the gene matches: 17. CDR3 length: 18 residues. The DNA for the CDR3 is TGCGCCAGCAGCGCCCCCCCGGGCGGGAGTAGCTGGACCGGGGAGCTGTTTTTT. Translating it yields CASSAPPGGSSWTGELFF.

This clonotype was seen many times. The chain employs TRBV10-3 and TRBJ2-6, with 7 bases lining up with TRBD1. CDR1 is ENHRY, CDR2 SYGVKD, per germline. The length of the CDR3 is 18 residues. J was trimmed by 3 bases and V by 7 bases; bases with no gene match: 15. CDR3: CAINRGQATYGGANVLTF. CDR3 DNA sequence: TGTGCCATCAACCGAGGACAGGCCACTTATGGTGGGGCCAACGTCCTGACTTTC.

Many counts were recorded for this clonotype. CDR3 in amino acids: CASSPSGEKETQYF. CDR3 nucleotides: TGTGCCAGCAGTCCGAGCGGGGAAAAAGAGACCCAGTACTTC. The chain couples TRBV6-1 to TRBJ2-5, with 7 bases matching TRBD2. The V gene's germline CDR1 is MNHNS and CDR2 SASEGT. The V and J ends lost 5 bases and 3 bases, in that order; junction bases with no gene match: 6. CDR3 length equals 14 residues.

This clonotype appeared many times. The rearrangement joins TRBV2 to TRBJ1-5, with 9 bases matching TRBD1. This CDR3 spans 16 amino acids. Germline V gene data show CDR1 as SNHLY and CDR2 as FYNNEI. Unmatched junction bases numbered 3, after V lost 3 bases and J lost 0 bases. The CDR3: CASSDKTGGSNQPQHF. CDR3 DNA: TGTGCCAGCAGTGATAAGACAGGGGGTAGCAATCAGCCCCAGCATTTT.

The chain is built from TRBV7-9 and TRBJ1-6; the D is unclear. CDR3 length: 14 amino acids. Germline CDR1 is SEHNR and CDR2 is FQNEAQ (reference sequence). V lost 0 bases and J lost 6, with 6 bases in between. CDR3 sequence (DNA): TGTGCCAGCAGCTTAGCGCATAGTAATTCACCCCTCCACTTT. Amino acid sequence: CASSLAHSNSPLHF. The full variable domain, in which reference TRBV7-9 and TRBJ1-6 provide the parts outside the CDR3, is DTGVSQNPRHKITKRGQNVTFRCDPISEHNRLYWYRQTLGQGPEFLTYFQNEAQLEKSRLLSDRFSAERPKGSFSTLEIQRTEQGDSAMYLCASSLAHSNSPLHFGNGTRLTVT.